Ten or more counts support the clone carrying this TCR beta chain. Its matching antigen is unknown. TCRdb itself ran the 5' RACE reads through MiXCR, one entry per CDR3 protein. The data hold 200,000 to 300,000 distinct CDR3 sequences, with around 25% observed a single time. This entry comes from a study of CD8 T cells in ankylosing spondylitis. The CDR3 sequence is 14 residues long. The V end lost 0 bases, the J end lost 7 bases, and 13 bases lay between the germline ends. Per germline, CDR1 LGHNA and CDR2 YNFKEQ. The study, taken as a whole, reports: There was a TCR beta motif, made of eight highly homologous variants, that appeared characteristic of ankylosing spondylitis blood. Disease-linked clones bore a CD8+ phenotype, appearing relatively rarely in peripheral blood. Some motif variants had been reported before (in reactive arthritis synovial fluid and blood). It was reported that disease-linked clones were significantly enriched in matched ankylosing spondylitis synovial fluid.

What was sequenced was blood, either unsorted or a sorted T cell fraction (not recorded which). The TCR originated in a male donor with ankylosing spondylitis or in good health (not recorded which). The gene calls are TRBV4-2 and TRBJ2-7, with TRBD2 as a possible D gene (6 bases). For the CDR3, the DNA is TGTGCCAGCAGCCAAGAGGAGGGCCGGGGAGAGCAGTACTTC. It specifies CASSQEEGRGEQYF.